The source of this T cell receptor (beta chain) is a study of blood T cell repertoires in COVID-19. Across the study: Spain, Italy and the United States supplied samples that represented acute and convalescent COVID-19. Sources were T cells, B-cell-depleted T cells, or PBMCs; the material itself was cDNA or gDNA.

Original data processing: Estimates of nucleated cell counts were drawn from the amplification of reference gene primers. TCRdb's copy holds only in-frame clones and misses some; the assay was immunoSEQ multiplex PCR. D and trimming were read from the DNA, whereas the V and J calls and clone size are those reported in that table. Of roughly 140,000 clones in the sample, approximately 86% were seen once. Germline loops: CDR1 SGHTS, CDR2 YDEGEE. This CDR3 is 16 amino acids long. The trim removed 0 bases at V and 0 bases at J, leaving 3 bases unmatched. The chain recombines TRBV5-8 with TRBJ1-3; 7 nucleotides match TRBD1. The sample consisted of peripheral blood. The source is a woman in her sixties or seventies with acute or convalescent COVID-19. The CDR3 nucleotides are TGTGCCAGCAGCTTGGCAGGGGGTCCCTCTGGAAACACCATATATTTT. Translating gives CASSLAGGPSGNTIYF.